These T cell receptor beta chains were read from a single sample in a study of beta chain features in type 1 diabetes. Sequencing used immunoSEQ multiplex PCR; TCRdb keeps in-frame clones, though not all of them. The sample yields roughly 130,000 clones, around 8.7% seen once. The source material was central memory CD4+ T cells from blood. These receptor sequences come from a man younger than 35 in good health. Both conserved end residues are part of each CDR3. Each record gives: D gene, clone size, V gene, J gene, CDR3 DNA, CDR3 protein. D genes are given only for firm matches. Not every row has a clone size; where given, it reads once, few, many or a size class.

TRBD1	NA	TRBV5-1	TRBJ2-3	TGCGCCAGCAGCGCGGGACAGGGAATAGAAACGCAGTATTTT	CASSAGQGIETQYF
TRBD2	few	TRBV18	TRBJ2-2	TGTGCCAGCTCACCACTCCAGCGGGAGAACACCGGGGAGCTGTTTTTT	CASSPLQRENTGELFF
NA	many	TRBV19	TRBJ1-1	TGTGCCAGCGAGGACAGAGAGAACACTGAAGCTTTCTTT	CASEDRENTEAFF
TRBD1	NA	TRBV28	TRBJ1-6	TGTGCCAGCAGTCTGGGGACAGCCTCAGATTCACCCCTCCACTTT	CASSLGTASDSPLHF
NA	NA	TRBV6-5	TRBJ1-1	TGTGCCAGCAGTTACGAGGAATACACTGAAGCTTTCTTT	CASSYEEYTEAFF
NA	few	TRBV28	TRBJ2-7	TGTGCCAGCAGTCCGGGACAAACCTACGAGCAGTACTTC	CASSPGQTYEQYF
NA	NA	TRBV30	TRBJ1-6	TGTGCCTGGAGTGGGAGGGTTCGCTATAATTCACCCCTCCACTTT	CAWSGRVRYNSPLHF
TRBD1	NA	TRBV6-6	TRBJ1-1	TGTGCCAGCAGTTCCCCGGACAGGGATAGCCCTGAAGCTTTCTTT	CASSSPDRDSPEAFF
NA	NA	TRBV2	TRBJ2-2	TGTGCCAGCAAGGACAGAGCGAACACCGGGGAGCTGTTTTTT	CASKDRANTGELFF
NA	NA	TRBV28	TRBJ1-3	TGTGCCAGCACCCTAGGAGGGCCGGTTTATAACACCATATATTTT	CASTLGGPVYNTIYF
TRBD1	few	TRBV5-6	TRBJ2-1	TGTGCCAGCAGACGAGGGACAGCAGACTCCTACAATGAGCAGTTCTTC	CASRRGTADSYNEQFF
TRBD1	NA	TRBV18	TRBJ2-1	TGTGCCAGCTCACCAAATGGACAGGGCAATGAGCAGTTCTTC	CASSPNGQGNEQFF
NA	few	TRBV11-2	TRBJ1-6	TGTGCCAGCAGCTTAGATCCGCGGGCGCCCCTCCACTTT	CASSLDPRAPLHF
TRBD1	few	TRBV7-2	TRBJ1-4	TGTGCCAGCAGCTTTGGGACAGGGACTGAAAAACTGTTTTTT	CASSFGTGTEKLFF
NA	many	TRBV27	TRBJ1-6	TGTGCCAGCAGTCCCCAGGGAAGGCGGTATAATTCACCCCTCCACTTT	CASSPQGRRYNSPLHF
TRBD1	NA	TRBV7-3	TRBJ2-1	TGTGCCAGCAGCCTAACTCCGACAGGGCACAATGAGCAGTTCTTC	CASSLTPTGHNEQFF
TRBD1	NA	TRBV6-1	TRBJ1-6	TGTGCCAGCAGTGAATACCCCGGGACAGGGAGCTCCTATAATTCACCCCTCCACTTT	CASSEYPGTGSSYNSPLHF
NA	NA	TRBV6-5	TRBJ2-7	TGTGCCAGCAGTTACGCCGTTGGGGGGGCCGCTTACGAGCAGTACTTC	CASSYAVGGAAYEQYF
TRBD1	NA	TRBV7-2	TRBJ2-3	TGTGCCAGCGAGGCAGGGGGCCCAGATACGCAGTATTTT	CASEAGGPDTQYF
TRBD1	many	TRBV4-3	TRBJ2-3	TGCGCCAGCAGCCAAGTGGACAGGGGAGGACCGCAGTATTTT	CASSQVDRGGPQYF
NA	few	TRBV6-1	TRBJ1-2	TGTGCCAGCAGCGGAGCTAACTATGGCTACACCTTC	CASSGANYGYTF
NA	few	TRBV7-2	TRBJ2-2	TGTGCCAGCAGCCCAGGGAATTGGGACACCGGGGAGCTGTTTTTT	CASSPGNWDTGELFF